These 18 T cell receptor beta chains originate from one sample sequenced in a study of beta chain features in type 1 diabetes. Notes on the study in general: Moderately but significantly shorter TCRB CDR3s were found in Type 1 diabetes patients in all four CD4+ subsets.

TCRB transcripts that were expressed got sequenced, as all of the isolated RNA had been reverse transcribed. Clones were sequenced by immunoSEQ multiplex PCR, and TCRdb holds only the in-frame ones, with some missing. Of around 300,000 clones listed, 15% were seen once; the top ten hold approximately 0.015%. No antigen has been assigned to these receptors. Sequenced: naive CD4+ T cells from blood. The receptors shown here come from a man between 18 and 35 years old with type 1 diabetes.

The rearrangement links TRBV6-6 to TRBJ2-2, with TRBD1 identical over 7 bases. CDR3 length: 16 amino acids. J lost 6 bases, V lost 2 bases, and 9 bases had no gene match. Germline lookup yields CDR1 MNHNY and CDR2 SVGAGI (reference sequence). The CDR3 sequence is CASSYNRGGSPGELFF. Here the CDR3 DNA reads TGTGCCAGCAGTTACAATAGAGGGGGCAGTCCCGGGGAGCTGTTTTTT.

This clone was detected only a few times. The chain recombines TRBV9 with TRBJ2-7, with 11 bases identical to TRBD2. The CDR3 has 14 amino acids. CDR1 and CDR2 (germline): SGDLS, YYNGEE. Trimming removed 3 bases from V and 3 bases from J; junction bases left unmatched: 2. The CDR3 DNA sequence: TGTGCCAGCAGCGAGGGGACTAGCGGCTACGAGCAGTACTTC. Translated, it gives CASSEGTSGYEQYF.

The V gene is TRBV5-4, the J gene TRBJ1-2, with D possibly being TRBD1 (6 bases). The V end was cut by 5 bases, the J end by 5 bases, with 16 bases between. This CDR3 has 14 amino acids. CDR1 is SGHNT, CDR2 YYREEE, per germline (reference sequence). CDR3 sequence reads: CASRDRQLLYGYTF. The DNA for the CDR3 is TGTGCCAGCAGAGACAGGCAACTCTTATATGGCTACACCTTC.

In this sample, this clone turned up a few times. The rearrangement joins TRBV7-9 to TRBJ2-3; 7 bases line up with TRBD1. V lost 5 bases to trimming and J lost 2 bases; unmatched junction nucleotides: 7. This CDR3 is 15 amino acids long. Germline CDR1 SEHNR, CDR2 FQNEAQ (reference sequence). The CDR3 DNA follows: TGTGCCAGCAGCAACGGGGACAGCTCCACAGATACGCAGTATTTT. It codes for CASSNGDSSTDTQYF. The complete variable domain, with remaining parts taken from reference TRBV7-9 and TRBJ2-3, reads DTGVSQNPRHKITKRGQNVTFRCDPISEHNRLYWYRQTLGQGPEFLTYFQNEAQLEKSRLLSDRFSAERPKGSFSTLEIQRTEQGDSAMYLCASSNGDSSTDTQYFGPGTRLTVL.

The chain recombines TRBV29-1 with TRBJ1-2, with 8 nucleotides matching TRBD1. The V and J ends lost 6 bases and 7 bases, in that order; junction bases with no gene match: 10. Germline V gene lookup returns CDR1 SQVTM and CDR2 ANQGSEA. The CDR3 length is 13 residues. DNA for the CDR3: TGCAGCGTCGCTGGACAGGGCGATCCTGGCTACACCTTC. It encodes CSVAGQGDPGYTF.

The chain combines TRBV27 with TRBJ2-1; no definite D call. Between the trimmed V and J ends, which lost 5 bases and 0 bases, there was a span of 11 bases. This CDR3 has 15 amino acids. Germline assignment: CDR1 MNHEY and CDR2 SMNVEV (reference sequence). This CDR3 reads CASSPGVSSYNEQFF. CDR3 DNA: TGTGCCAGCAGTCCCGGAGTTTCCTCCTACAATGAGCAGTTCTTC.

In this sample, this clone turned up a few times. J is TRBJ2-1 and V is TRBV29-1; D is possibly TRBD2 (6 bases). Looked up from germline, CDR1 is SQVTM and CDR2 is ANQGSEA. The V gene lost 6 bases and the J gene lost 0 bases, with 15 bases spanning the gap. The CDR3 is 15 amino acids. CDR3 bases: TGCAGCGTAAACCCGGGACTCCACTCCTACAATGAGCAGTTCTTC. Its translation: CSVNPGLHSYNEQFF.

This clone appeared a few times. Here the CDR3 DNA reads TGTGCCAGCAGCAGTACAGGGTCCTATGAGCAGTTCTTC. Translated: CASSSTGSYEQFF. V gene TRBV2 combines with J gene TRBJ2-1; D is possibly TRBD1 (6 bases). The CDR3 totals 13 residues. V lost 6 bases and J 8 bases, leaving 14 bases between the germline ends. Per the germline V gene, CDR1 is SNHLY and CDR2 is FYNNEI.

There are a few counts of this clone. CDR3 sequence reads: CSVEEAGAGQPQHF. CDR3 bases: TGCAGCGTTGAAGAAGCGGGTGCAGGTCAGCCCCAGCATTTT. The chain employs TRBV29-1 and TRBJ1-5, with no clear D. The ends were cut back, 0 bases at V and 6 bases at J, with 12 bases in the middle. CDR1 SQVTM and CDR2 ANQGSEA come from the germline V gene. This CDR3 is 14 amino acids long.

V gene TRBV6-5 combines with J gene TRBJ1-6; 10 bases are shared with TRBD1. CDR1 MNHEY and CDR2 SVGAGI come from the germline V gene. The CDR3 has 15 residues. V was pared by 0 bases and J by 7 bases, with 0 bases of the junction left unmatched. Here the CDR3 reads CASSYSGQGNSPLHF. CDR3 coding DNA: TGTGCCAGCAGTTACTCGGGACAGGGGAATTCACCCCTCCACTTT.

This clone was seen only a few times. The rearrangement links TRBV7-2 to TRBJ2-7, with D unclear. Trimming cost V 4 bases and J 6 bases, with 13 bases left between them. The CDR3 runs 13 residues. CDR1 is SGHTA, CDR2 FQGNSA, per germline. This chain's CDR3 is CASSSQQWSEQYF. The CDR3 DNA sequence: TGTGCCAGCAGCTCCCAACAATGGAGCGAGCAGTACTTC.

The V call is TRBV9, the J call TRBJ1-1, with no clear D. The CDR3 extends over 15 amino acids. Germline assignment: CDR1 SGDLS and CDR2 YYNGEE. Trimming left V 0 bases short and J 1 base short, with 10 bases between. Written as DNA, the CDR3 is TGTGCCAGCAGCGTAGACCCGGGTAAGAACACTGAAGCTTTCTTT. This sequence encodes CASSVDPGKNTEAFF. Using reference TRBV9 and TRBJ1-1 for the parts outside the CDR3, the full variable domain is DSGVTQTPKHLITATGQRVTLRCSPRSGDLSVYWYQQSLDQGLQFLIQYYNGEERAKGNILERFSAQQFPDLHSELNLSSLELGDSALYFCASSVDPGKNTEAFFGQGTRLTVV.

The CDR3 DNA sequence: TGCGCCAGCAGCTCGGACAGGGTCAGGGTAGATACGCAGTATTTT. It yields the protein CASSSDRVRVDTQYF. The gene calls are TRBV5-1 and TRBJ2-3, with 8 bases fitting TRBD1. J gave up 5 bases and V 3 bases, and 8 bases lay outside the gene matches. This CDR3 comprises 15 residues. Germline values: CDR1 SGHRS, CDR2 YFSETQ.

The rearrangement joins TRBV10-3 to TRBJ2-1; D is perhaps TRBD2 (5 bases). The germline V gene has CDR1 ENHRY and CDR2 SYGVKD. Trimming pared 7 bases from V and 6 bases from J, leaving 22 bases between. This CDR3 has 16 amino acids. The CDR3 bases are TGTGCCATCACCAAACTAGGGATTGGGGTAGGCAATGAGCAGTTCTTC. It specifies CAITKLGIGVGNEQFF.

V usage is TRBV30 and J usage is TRBJ1-2; no clear D. The CDR3 extends over 10 amino acids. Trimming removed 7 bases from V and 1 base from J, with 4 bases in between. Germline values: CDR1 GTSNPN, CDR2 SVGIG (reference sequence). This CDR3 reads CAYGNYGYTF. The CDR3 bases are TGTGCCTACGGTAACTATGGCTACACCTTC. The entire variable domain, with the rest obtained from reference TRBV30 and TRBJ1-2, is as follows: SQTIHQWPATLVQPVGSPLSLECTVEGTSNPNLYWYRQAAGRGLQLLFYSVGIGQISSEVPQNLSASRPQDRQFILSSKKLLLSDSGFYLCAYGNYGYTFGSGTRLTVV.

In this sample, this clone turned up a few times. The rearrangement uses TRBV19 and TRBJ2-2; 9 bases agree with TRBD2. The CDR3 is made up of 15 amino acids. J gave up 2 bases and V 4 bases, and 2 bases lay outside the gene matches. Per germline, CDR1 LNHDA and CDR2 SQIVND (reference sequence). In DNA form, the CDR3 reads TGTGCCAGTAGTACTAGCGGGGTTAACACCGGGGAGCTGTTTTTT. This sequence encodes CASSTSGVNTGELFF.

J is TRBJ2-3 and V is TRBV11-2; D is ambiguous. With 2 bases removed from V and 6 bases from J, the gap between germline ends came to 15 bases. The CDR3 consists of 15 residues. The germline CDR1 and CDR2 sequences are SGHAT and FQNNGV. In nucleotides, the CDR3 is TGTGCCAGCAGCTTACCCCCGCGGAGCCCGGATACGCAGTATTTT. It codes for CASSLPPRSPDTQYF.

The genes are TRBV5-1 and TRBJ1-2; no definite D call. The CDR3 covers 14 residues. Germline V gene sequence: CDR1 SGHRS, CDR2 YFSETQ. The ends were cut back, 6 bases at V and 8 bases at J, with 20 bases in the middle. DNA of the CDR3: TGCGCCAGCAAGACGGGAGAACTCCTTATGGGCTACACCTTC. Protein sequence: CASKTGELLMGYTF.